These 8 T cell receptor beta chains originate from one sample sequenced in a study of blood T cell repertoires in COVID-19. Profiling relied on immunoSEQ multiplex PCR, and the TCRdb table lists in-frame clones only, not all of them. Of around 180,000 clones in the sample, 82% were seen once. The source material was peripheral blood. Source of these receptors: a woman older than 75 with active or convalescent COVID-19.

The rearrangement links TRBV29-1 to TRBJ1-5; the D gene is possibly TRBD1 (6 bases). From germline, CDR1 is SQVTM and CDR2 ANQGSEA. Trimming removed 4 bases at V and 4 bases at J, with 14 bases between. The length of the CDR3 is 14 residues. The CDR3 loop reads CSVGGGQGNQPQHF. The CDR3 nucleotides read TGCAGCGTTGGGGGGGGACAAGGGAATCAGCCCCAGCATTTT.

The V gene is TRBV19, the J gene TRBJ1-2, with D possibly TRBD1 on 6 matching bases. CDR3 length equals 14 residues. CDR1 is LNHDA, CDR2 SQIVND, per germline (reference sequence). Trimming pared 3 bases from V and 7 bases from J, leaving 15 bases between. Here the CDR3 DNA reads TGTGCCAGTAGTATGGACAGTAATTTGCGTGGCTACACCTTC. It specifies CASSMDSNLRGYTF.

The chain joins TRBV30 to TRBJ1-3, with no clear D. The CDR3 length is 14 residues. V lost 1 base to trimming and J lost 2 bases, with 9 bases between them. The germline V gene has CDR1 GTSNPN and CDR2 SVGIG (reference sequence). In DNA form, the CDR3 reads TGTGCCTGGAGTGACGAGGCAGCTGGAAACACCATATATTTT. Its translation: CAWSDEAAGNTIYF.

This clone was counted a single time. V usage is TRBV28 and J usage is TRBJ2-1; no clear D. Germline V gene lookup returns CDR1 MDHEN and CDR2 SYDVKM. Deletions cut 6 bases from V and 9 bases from J, with 9 bases between. The CDR3 consists of 11 residues. The DNA of the CDR3 is TGTGCCAGCAGGTTCCTTAGTGAGCAGTTCTTC. Amino acids: CASRFLSEQFF. Full variable domain (remainder filled in from reference TRBV28 and TRBJ2-1): DVKVTQSSRYLVKRTGEKVFLECVQDMDHENMFWYRQDPGLGLRLIYFSYDVKMKEKGDIPEGYSVSREKKERFSLILESASTNQTSMYLCASRFLSEQFFGPGTRLTVL.

The V and J genes are TRBV6-2 or TRBV6-3 and TRBJ1-2, with no clear D. V was pared by 6 bases and J by 2 bases, with 10 bases between. CDR1 is MNHEY, CDR2 SVGEGT, per germline. This CDR3 has 13 amino acids. The DNA for the CDR3 is TGTGCCAGCAGCACCGGGAAAAACTATGGCTACACCTTC. As protein: CASSTGKNYGYTF.

A single count supports this clone. The chain employs TRBV27 and TRBJ2-6; tentative D call: TRBD2 (7 bases). V lost 2 bases and J lost 4, with 15 bases in between. CDR1 MNHEY and CDR2 SMNVEV come from the germline V gene (reference sequence). There are 17 residues in the CDR3. The CDR3 loop is CASSLNQGRAGANVLTF. In DNA form, the CDR3 reads TGTGCCAGCAGTTTAAATCAGGGGAGGGCCGGGGCCAACGTCCTGACTTTC. Complete variable domain (other parts from reference TRBV27 and TRBJ2-6): EAQVTQNPRYLITVTGKKLTVTCSQNMNHEYMSWYRQDPGLGLRQIYYSMNVEVTDKGDVPEGYKVSRKEKRNFPLILESPSPNQTSLYFCASSLNQGRAGANVLTFGAGSRLTVL.

The rearrangement uses TRBV2 and TRBJ2-7; 7 nucleotides match TRBD1. V shed 4 bases, J shed 4 bases, and the junction held 7 bases outside the gene matches. From germline, CDR1 is SNHLY and CDR2 FYNNEI. The CDR3 consists of 14 residues. The CDR3 DNA is TGTGCCAGCAGTGCGAACAGGGGAAGATACGAGCAGTACTTC. It yields the protein CASSANRGRYEQYF. Together with reference TRBV2 and TRBJ2-7, the CDR3 gives the full variable domain: EPEVTQTPSHQVTQMGQEVILRCVPISNHLYFYWYRQILGQKVEFLVSFYNNEISEKSEIFDDQFSVERPDGSNFTLKIRSTKLEDSAMYFCASSANRGRYEQYFGPGTRLTVT.

This rearrangement joins TRBV5-1 to TRBJ2-3, with 12 bases that match TRBD2. CDR1 and CDR2 (germline): SGHRS, YFSETQ. The CDR3 spans 17 residues. V was pared by 1 base and J by 5 bases, with 8 bases of the junction left unmatched. CDR3 residues: CASSLNPKGLAGDTQYF. The CDR3 DNA reads as TGCGCCAGCAGCTTGAACCCTAAGGGACTAGCGGGAGATACGCAGTATTTT. The full variable domain, rest sourced from reference TRBV5-1 and TRBJ2-3, is KAGVTQTPRYLIKTRGQQVTLSCSPISGHRSVSWYQQTPGQGLQFLFEYFSETQRNKGNFPGRFSGRQFSNSRSEMNVSTLELGDSALYLCASSLNPKGLAGDTQYFGPGTRLTVL.